The 32 T cell receptor beta chains below were found in one sample sequenced in a study of T cells in Graves' hyperthyroidism and ophthalmopathy. The source material, RNA transcripts, was used to amplify TCR beta CDR3 regions. First-round RT-PCR targeting the TCR CDR3 was performed with the HTBI primer set. Each CDR3 protein is one row after TCRdb ran MiXCR on the multiplex PCR reads. Among hundreds of thousands of distinct CDR3 sequences listed, 35% to 45% were seen once. The specimen sequenced was blood. The source is a man between 18 and 35 years old with Graves' hyperthyroidism.

This clonotype was detected ten times or more. The CDR3 sequence: CAISEQAGAHTGELFF. DNA of the CDR3: TGTGCCATCAGTGAGCAGGCGGGGGCCCACACCGGGGAGCTGTTTTTT. The chain links TRBV10-3 to TRBJ2-2; tentatively, D is TRBD2 (7 bases). In germline, CDR1 is ENHRY, CDR2 SYGVKD. The CDR3 totals 16 residues. V lost 2 bases to trimming and J lost 3 bases, with 13 bases between them.

With regard to this clonotype: A read error may be the cause here, since a much bigger clone is one base away. The chain employs TRBV29-1 and TRBJ2-2, with 7 bases aligning to TRBD1. Germline CDR1 SQVTM, CDR2 ANQGSEA. This CDR3 spans 14 amino acids. The CDR3 DNA is TGCGGCGTTGTGGACAGGCAGAACACCGGGGAGCTGTTTTTT. It encodes CGVVDRQNTGELFF.

At least ten counts were recorded for this clonotype. This chain links TRBV19 with TRBJ1-1; D uncertain. Germline CDR1 reads LNHDA; CDR2 reads SQIVND (reference sequence). The CDR3 runs to 14 residues. V was trimmed by 3 bases and J by 0 bases, leaving 8 bases between them. CDR3 loop: CASSMVQLNTEAFF. The CDR3 DNA sequence: TGTGCCAGTAGTATGGTACAATTGAACACTGAAGCTTTCTTT.

This clonotype was recorded once. V usage is TRBV10-2 and J usage is TRBJ1-1, with 9 positions matching TRBD1. Germline assignment: CDR1 WSHSY and CDR2 SAAADI. The CDR3 has 16 amino acids. V shed 6 bases and J 1 base; nucleotides not matched to a gene: 9. The CDR3 is CASSQMPGQGNTEAFF. In DNA, the CDR3 is TGCGCCAGCAGCCAAATGCCGGGACAGGGGAACACTGAAGCTTTCTTT.

The count of this clonotype is one. The V and J genes are TRBV4-3 and TRBJ1-4, with D unclear. CDR1 and CDR2 from the germline V gene are LGHNA and YSLEER. The CDR3 sequence is 12 residues long. Trimming pared 4 bases from V and 8 bases from J, leaving 8 bases between. The CDR3 loop reads CASSRIVEKLFF. DNA for the CDR3: TGCGCCAGCAGCCGGATAGTCGAAAAACTGTTTTTT.

Comments on this clonotype: Being one base from a much bigger clone, this may be a read error. The chain joins TRBV7-2 to TRBJ2-5; D not resolved. V lost 8 bases to trimming and J lost 0 bases, with 10 bases between them. Germline CDR1 SGHTA, CDR2 FQGNSA. This CDR3 contains 13 residues. The CDR3 region is CASGQRHQETQYF. CDR3 bases: TGTGCCAGCGGGCAGCGTCACCAAGAGACCCAGTACTTC.

CDR3 residues: CASSPSGRATGELFF. In DNA, the CDR3 is TGTGCCAGCAGCCCAAGCGGGAGGGCCACCGGGGAGCTGTTTTTT. This sequence joins TRBV10-3 and TRBJ2-2; 10 nucleotides line up with TRBD2. CDR3 length: 15 amino acids. In germline, CDR1 is ENHRY, CDR2 SYGVKD. The J segment lost 4 bases and the V segment lost 10 bases, leaving 9 bases of the junction unmatched.

This clonotype came up a few times. V and J are TRBV25-1 and TRBJ2-6, with 9 positions matching TRBD2. CDR1 is MGHDK and CDR2 is SYGVNS in the germline V gene. J was trimmed by 4 bases and V by 2 bases; bases with no gene match: 0. The CDR3 is made up of 15 amino acids. The CDR3 is CASSETSGGANVLTF. CDR3 sequence (DNA): TGTGCCAGCAGTGAAACTAGCGGGGGGGCCAACGTCCTGACTTTC.

This clonotype was observed a handful of times. V and J are TRBV7-3 and TRBJ2-7; 7 nucleotides align to TRBD2. The germline CDR1 and CDR2 sequences are SGHTA and FQGTGA. The junction had 7 bases not matched to a gene; V was cut back by 0 bases and J by 5 bases. The CDR3 runs to 15 residues. In DNA, the CDR3 is TGTGCCAGCAGCTTAACCGGGGGGAGCTTGGACGAGCAGTACTTC. It encodes CASSLTGGSLDEQYF.

The gene calls are TRBV9 and TRBJ1-2, with TRBD1 as a possible D gene (5 bases). The germline V gene has CDR1 SGDLS and CDR2 YYNGEE. The CDR3 loop spans 15 amino acids. V was trimmed by 3 bases and J by 3 bases, leaving 15 bases between them. The DNA for the CDR3 is TGTGCCAGCAGCGCAGGGATCGGATTTGACTATGGCTACACCTTC. Translated, it gives CASSAGIGFDYGYTF.

The rearrangement uses TRBV7-2 and TRBJ2-1; the D gene is possibly TRBD2 (7 bases). Germline-derived CDR1 and CDR2 are SGHTA and FQGNSA. CDR3 size: 16 residues. With 1 base removed from V and 7 bases from J, the gap between germline ends came to 17 bases. The CDR3 DNA reads TGTGCCAGCAGCTTAGGGAGGGGGGGGCTGCTAAATGAGCAGTTCTTC. This translates into CASSLGRGGLLNEQFF. Together with reference TRBV7-2 and TRBJ2-1, the CDR3 gives the full variable domain: GAGVSQSPSNKVTEKGKDVELRCDPISGHTALYWYRQSLGQGLEFLIYFQGNSAPDKSGLPSDRFSAERTGGSVSTLTIQRTQQEDSAVYLCASSLGRGGLLNEQFFGPGTRLTVL.

This clonotype was recorded a few times. The V and J genes are TRBV11-3 and TRBJ2-5; D may be TRBD1 (5 bases). CDR3 size: 16 residues. V dropped 2 bases and J dropped 3 bases, with 16 bases sitting between them. The germline CDR1 and CDR2 sequences are SGHNT and YENEEA. The CDR3 region is CASSLRPGRMEETQYF. For the CDR3, the DNA is TGTGCCAGCAGCTTACGGCCAGGGCGTATGGAAGAGACCCAGTACTTC.

The gene calls are TRBV12-3 or TRBV12-4 and TRBJ1-1, with no clear D. This CDR3 region has 13 residues. Trimming cost V 3 bases and J 4 bases, with 9 bases left between them. The CDR3 loop reads CASSLMEATEAFF. The CDR3 nucleotides are TGTGCCAGCAGTTTGATGGAGGCCACTGAAGCTTTCTTT.

The chain carries TRBV25-1 and TRBJ2-6, with D perhaps matching TRBD1 (6 bases). Germline CDR1 is MGHDK and CDR2 is SYGVNS. V lost 4 bases and J lost 5, with 12 bases in between. The CDR3 is 15 residues long. This CDR3 is CASSAYRDRANVLTF. As DNA, the CDR3 is TGTGCCAGCAGTGCCTACAGGGATAGGGCCAACGTCCTGACTTTC.

The V and J genes are TRBV7-4 and TRBJ1-1, with unresolved D. CDR1 is SGHVT and CDR2 is SQSDAQ in the germline V gene. The ends were cut back, 4 bases at V and 4 bases at J, with 10 bases in the middle. The length of the CDR3 is 13 residues. This CDR3 is CASSSLGSTEAFF. CDR3 bases: TGTGCCAGCAGCTCTCTAGGTAGCACTGAAGCTTTCTTT.

This clonotype was counted ten times or more. The rearrangement joins TRBV4-1 to TRBJ2-5; D remains ambiguous. V was clipped by 7 bases and J by 1 base, with 13 bases between them. This CDR3 is built from 14 residues. The V gene's germline CDR1 is MGHRA and CDR2 YSYEKL. The DNA of the CDR3 is TGCGCCAGCAACCCGCAGGTCAGCCAAGAGACCCAGTACTTC. It specifies CASNPQVSQETQYF.

The V call is TRBV7-3, the J call TRBJ2-6; TRBD2 might be the D (7 bases). Germline values: CDR1 SGHTA, CDR2 FQGTGA. This CDR3 contains 18 residues. V was shortened by 7 bases and J by 0 bases, with 19 bases between the two germline ends. CDR3 sequence reads: CASTLRGGRDSGANVLTF. In DNA, the CDR3 is TGTGCCAGCACTCTGAGGGGGGGACGTGACTCTGGGGCCAACGTCCTGACTTTC. Full variable domain (rest looked up from reference TRBV7-3 and TRBJ2-6): GAGVSQTPSNKVTEKGKYVELRCDPISGHTALYWYRQSLGQGPEFLIYFQGTGAADDSGLPNDRFFAVRPEGSVSTLKIQRTERGDSAVYLCASTLRGGRDSGANVLTFGAGSRLTVL.

This clonotype was recorded many times. The chain is built from TRBV2 and TRBJ1-4, with D uncertain. Per germline, CDR1 SNHLY and CDR2 FYNNEI. V was cut by 0 bases and J by 1 base, with 12 bases left in between. The CDR3 has 17 amino acids. The CDR3: CASSEALGIRTNEKLFF. CDR3 nucleotides: TGTGCCAGCAGTGAAGCGCTTGGGATCCGAACTAATGAAAAACTGTTTTTT.

This clonotype was observed at least ten times. This chain joins TRBV15 and TRBJ1-4; D uncertain. The V gene lost 1 base and the J gene lost 3 bases, with 6 bases spanning the gap. The germline V gene has CDR1 LNHNV and CDR2 YYDKDF (reference sequence). The CDR3 covers 14 residues. For the CDR3, the DNA is TGTGCCACCAGCAGAGTCGGACCTAATGAAAAACTGTTTTTT. This gives the protein CATSRVGPNEKLFF.

This clonotype has a count of ten or more. The rearrangement links TRBV10-3 to TRBJ1-1; D gene unclear. The CDR3 consists of 14 residues. V was cut by 6 bases and J by 2 bases, with 13 bases left in between. Germline lookup yields CDR1 ENHRY and CDR2 SYGVKD. Here the CDR3 reads CAIRLSRGNTEAFF. CDR3 DNA sequence: TGTGCCATCAGGCTTAGTCGGGGTAACACTGAAGCTTTCTTT.

This clonotype was detected a few times. The chain uses TRBV9 and TRBJ1-2; a possible D gene is TRBD1 (5 bases). V shed 5 bases and J shed 7 bases, with 21 bases lying between them. This CDR3 is built from 15 residues. Germline assignment: CDR1 SGDLS and CDR2 YYNGEE. The CDR3 is CASRLLGTSTGGYTF. The DNA for the CDR3 is TGTGCCAGCAGGCTTCTTGGGACCTCGACCGGTGGCTACACCTTC.

The rearrangement links TRBV11-3 to TRBJ2-2; D could derive from TRBD1 or TRBD2 (5 bases each). The CDR3 extends over 15 amino acids. CDR1 and CDR2 from the germline V gene are SGHNT and YENEEA. Trimming removed 3 bases at V and 0 bases at J, with 8 bases between. The CDR3 sequence is CASSFRETNTGELFF. Here the CDR3 DNA reads TGTGCCAGCAGCTTCAGGGAGACGAACACCGGGGAGCTGTTTTTT.

Points on this clonotype: The junction departs from germline at one end; a sequencing error may be responsible. The gene calls are TRBV6-5 and TRBJ2-5; TRBD2 might be the D (5 bases). The germline gives CDR1 MNHEY, CDR2 SVGAGI. This CDR3 comprises 13 residues. CDR3 DNA: TGTGCCAGCAGCCCGGCCTTATGGGAGACTCAGTACTTC. Its protein product is CASSPALWETQYF.

The chain is built from TRBV7-2 and TRBJ2-7; the D call may be TRBD1 or TRBD2 (5 bases each). The CDR3 length is 14 residues. V lost 3 bases and J lost 3, with 12 bases in between. Germline V lookup: CDR1 SGHTA, CDR2 FQGNSA. The CDR3 DNA sequence: TGTGCCAGCAGCTTGGAGGTCAGGGACTACGAGCAGTACTTC. This codes for CASSLEVRDYEQYF.

This clonotype was observed a few times. The chain carries TRBV5-1 and TRBJ2-7, with D unresolved. This CDR3 has 12 amino acids. Germline CDR1 SGHRS, CDR2 YFSETQ. V shed 0 bases and J shed 6 bases, with 7 bases lying between them. CDR3 sequence reads: CASSLEPTEQYF. The CDR3 DNA sequence: TGCGCCAGCAGCTTGGAACCGACCGAGCAGTACTTC.

Many counts were recorded for this clonotype. The V call is TRBV19, the J call TRBJ1-5, with no clear D. The length of the CDR3 is 14 residues. Germline V lookup: CDR1 LNHDA, CDR2 SQIVND (reference sequence). V was trimmed by 4 bases and J by 4 bases, leaving 11 bases between them. Written as DNA, the CDR3 is TGTGCCAGTAGTAAGTCCGGATTAAATCAGCCCCAGCATTTT. This codes for CASSKSGLNQPQHF. The full variable domain, in which reference TRBV19 and TRBJ1-5 provide the parts outside the CDR3, is DGGITQSPKYLFRKEGQNVTLSCEQNLNHDAMYWYRQDPGQGLRLIYYSQIVNDFQKGDIAEGYSVSREKKESFPLTVTSAQKNPTAFYLCASSKSGLNQPQHFGDGTRLSIL.

Of note for this clonotype: A much larger clone is a single base away; this may be a read error. CDR3 loop: CSAADRIGTQYF. CDR3 in DNA: TGCAGTGCGGCGGACAGGATTGGGACCCAGTACTTC. The V and J genes are TRBV20-1 and TRBJ2-5; TRBD1 agrees at 7 bases. Germline V lookup: CDR1 DFQATT, CDR2 SNEGSKA (reference sequence). Trimming took 6 bases from V and 7 from J; bases not matched to a gene: 8. There are 12 residues in the CDR3.

This chain joins TRBV20-1 and TRBJ1-1; possibly TRBD1 for D (5 bases). Trimming cost V 0 bases and J 0 bases, with 17 bases left between them. Germline V gene sequence: CDR1 DFQATT, CDR2 SNEGSKA (reference sequence). This CDR3 spans 17 amino acids. The CDR3 spells CSARDLRGRRMNTEAFF. CDR3 sequence (DNA): TGCAGTGCTAGAGATTTGAGGGGAAGGAGGATGAACACTGAAGCTTTCTTT.

This clonotype was counted a few times. The chain joins TRBV11-2 to TRBJ2-5, with a tentative D call TRBD2 (7 bases). Per germline, CDR1 SGHAT and CDR2 FQNNGV. V gave up 5 bases and J gave up 7 bases, with 14 bases separating them. The CDR3 is made up of 13 amino acids. DNA of the CDR3: TGTGCCAGCAGCGGGGGGCGGGAGCCGACCCAGTACTTC. This encodes CASSGGREPTQYF.

J is TRBJ2-7 and V is TRBV4-2; 14 bases are a match to TRBD2. Looked up from germline, CDR1 is LGHNA and CDR2 is YNFKEQ. The J segment lost 3 bases and the V segment lost 4 bases, leaving 2 bases of the junction unmatched. There are 15 residues in the CDR3. The CDR3 coding sequence is TGTGCCAGCAGCCCGACTAGCGGGGGGGGCTACGAGCAGTACTTC. This gives the protein CASSPTSGGGYEQYF.

This clonotype has at least ten counts. V is TRBV20-1 and J is TRBJ1-5; 9 bases align to TRBD1. V was clipped by 3 bases and J by 7 bases; unmatched bases: 7. The germline gives CDR1 DFQATT, CDR2 SNEGSKA (reference sequence). The CDR3 is 14 residues long. The CDR3 sequence is CSARAGQGLQPQHF. As DNA, the CDR3 is TGCAGTGCTAGGGCTGGACAGGGGTTGCAGCCCCAGCATTTT.

The chain recombines TRBV6-1 with TRBJ2-7; a possible D gene is TRBD1 (5 bases). The CDR3 runs to 13 residues. V was shortened by 6 bases and J by 3 bases, with 12 bases between the two germline ends. The germline CDR1 and CDR2 sequences are MNHNS and SASEGT. The CDR3 DNA reads TGTGCCAGCAGGGCAAAGGGGATCTACGAGCAGTACTTC. Residues: CASRAKGIYEQYF.